This TCR beta chain is drawn from a study of blood T cell repertoires in COVID-19. On the study more broadly: Whether acute or convalescent, the COVID-19 samples came from the United States, Italy and Spain.

Generated by immunoSEQ multiplex PCR, the TCRdb table keeps only in-frame clones and is missing some. The data hold about 75,000 clones, with approximately 79% observed a single time. This clone has just a few counts. The germline V gene has CDR1 SGHNT and CDR2 YYREEE (reference sequence). There are 17 residues in the CDR3. Unmatched junction bases numbered 15, after V lost 4 bases and J lost 5 bases. Sequenced material: peripheral blood. The rearrangement joins TRBV5-4 to TRBJ2-5; 9 bases map to TRBD1. The receptor was derived from an elderly woman with active or convalescent COVID-19. CDR3 residues: CASSPGQGTNLLETQYF. The CDR3 DNA sequence: TGTGCCAGCAGCCCTGGACAGGGGACCAATCTATTGGAGACCCAGTACTTC.